This TCR beta chain was captured in a study of regulatory T cells in long-lasting Graves disease. The time point denotes: persistent/refractory GD, antithyroid drugs over 5 years with positive TRAb. PBMC-extracted RNA yielded the TCR library. HTBI primers from iRepertoire and Arm-PCR of CDR3 regions yielded the TCR beta libraries. TCRdb reprocessed the multiplex PCR reads via MiXCR and lists one record per CDR3 protein. The data contain hundreds of thousands of distinct CDR3 sequences, 20% to 25% of them singletons. This clonotype was observed a few times. The receptor comes from a female donor with Graves disease. The material sequenced was peripheral blood mononuclear cells (PBMCs), taken when the disease was refractory, from a patient treated with antithyroid drugs.

The CDR3 region has the DNA TGTGCCAGCAGCCCTTACGGGCGGCAGACCCAGTACTTC. Amino acids: CASSPYGRQTQYF. The genes are TRBV5-6 and TRBJ2-5; no firm D call. The CDR3 length is 13 residues. Germline CDR1 and CDR2: SGHDT and YYEEEE. Trimming shortened V by 4 bases and J by 6 bases, and 13 bases separated the two germline ends.